These T cell receptor beta chains were read from a single sample in a study of T cell changes during pregnancy in multiple sclerosis. Sequencing used immunoSEQ multiplex PCR; TCRdb keeps in-frame clones, though not all of them. The data show roughly 27,000 clones, approximately 87% seen once. The specimen comprised CD8+ T cells from peripheral blood mononuclear cells, sampled after pregnancy. The receptor source for this set is a female donor with multiple sclerosis, enrolled in a pregnancy study. The CDR3 runs from the conserved cysteine through the conserved F or W. Fields, in order: CDR3 protein, CDR3 DNA, J gene, V gene, clone size, D gene, CDR3 length. The D gene is left open where the match is weak. Clone size is stated in some rows and not others, as once, few, many or a class when expanded.

CDR3 protein: CASSHPGVAHEQYF
CDR3 DNA: TGTGCCAGCAGCCATCCGGGGGTAGCCCACGAGCAGTACTTC
J gene: TRBJ2-7
V gene: TRBV14
clone size: .
D gene: .
CDR3 length: 14

CDR3 protein: CASSLLGGVGSNTEAFF
CDR3 DNA: TGTGCCAGCAGTTTATTGGGGGGGGTAGGGTCGAACACTGAAGCTTTCTTT
J gene: TRBJ1-1
V gene: TRBV27
clone size: .
D gene: .
CDR3 length: 17

CDR3 protein: CASSAADGNYGYTF
CDR3 DNA: TGTGCCAGCAGCGCAGCAGACGGGAACTATGGCTACACCTTC
J gene: TRBJ1-2
V gene: TRBV7-9
clone size: .
D gene: .
CDR3 length: 14

CDR3 protein: CASSFPGGVTEAFF
CDR3 DNA: TGTGCCAGCAGCTTTCCAGGGGGAGTCACTGAAGCTTTCTTT
J gene: TRBJ1-1
V gene: TRBV5-5
clone size: .
D gene: TRBD1
CDR3 length: 14

CDR3 protein: CASSWQGDTGELFF
CDR3 DNA: TGTGCCAGCAGTTGGCAGGGGGACACCGGGGAGCTGTTTTTT
J gene: TRBJ2-2
V gene: TRBV6-1
clone size: few
D gene: TRBD1
CDR3 length: 14

CDR3 protein: CAISESDPGTYNEQFF
CDR3 DNA: TGTGCCATCAGTGAGTCGGACCCCGGGACCTACAATGAGCAGTTCTTC
J gene: TRBJ2-1
V gene: TRBV10-3
clone size: .
D gene: .
CDR3 length: 16

CDR3 protein: CAAAGSWGGNEQFF
CDR3 DNA: TGTGCCGCGGCAGGGTCATGGGGGGGCAATGAGCAGTTCTTC
J gene: TRBJ2-1
V gene: TRBV6-1
clone size: .
D gene: TRBD2
CDR3 length: 14

CDR3 protein: CASSLVARVWSGANVLTF
CDR3 DNA: TGTGCCAGCAGCTTAGTAGCCAGGGTCTGGTCCGGGGCCAACGTCCTGACTTTC
J gene: TRBJ2-6
V gene: TRBV11-2
clone size: .
D gene: .
CDR3 length: 18

CDR3 protein: CASSLRGRLTEAFF
CDR3 DNA: TGCGCCAGCAGCCTCAGGGGGCGATTGACTGAAGCTTTCTTT
J gene: TRBJ1-1
V gene: TRBV5-1
clone size: .
D gene: TRBD1
CDR3 length: 14

CDR3 protein: CASSQDRSGTGVYEQYF
CDR3 DNA: TGCGCCAGCAGCCAAGACCGCTCCGGGACAGGGGTCTACGAGCAGTACTTC
J gene: TRBJ2-7
V gene: TRBV4-1
clone size: .
D gene: TRBD1
CDR3 length: 17

CDR3 protein: CASSYTGTRTYEQFF
CDR3 DNA: TGTGCCAGCAGTTACACCGGGACTAGGACGTATGAGCAGTTCTTC
J gene: TRBJ2-1
V gene: TRBV6-6
clone size: .
D gene: TRBD2
CDR3 length: 15

CDR3 protein: CASSSLDKSRDGNQPQHF
CDR3 DNA: TGTGCCAGCAGTTCATTAGACAAAAGCAGAGACGGCAATCAGCCCCAGCATTTT
J gene: TRBJ1-5
V gene: TRBV28
clone size: .
D gene: .
CDR3 length: 18

CDR3 protein: CASRPTGVDGYTF
CDR3 DNA: TGTGCCAGCAGACCGACAGGGGTGGACGGCTACACCTTC
J gene: TRBJ1-2
V gene: TRBV6-1
clone size: .
D gene: TRBD1
CDR3 length: 13

CDR3 protein: CASSLVIPYEQYF
CDR3 DNA: TGTGCCAGCAGCTTAGTAATCCCCTACGAGCAGTACTTC
J gene: TRBJ2-7
V gene: TRBV7-2
clone size: few
D gene: .
CDR3 length: 13

CDR3 protein: CASSEGGQPYGYTF
CDR3 DNA: TGTGCCAGTTCAGAGGGGGGACAGCCCTATGGCTACACCTTC
J gene: TRBJ1-2
V gene: TRBV6-5
clone size: .
D gene: TRBD1
CDR3 length: 14

CDR3 protein: CASRRRDREPYEQYF
CDR3 DNA: TGTGCAAGTCGCCGCCGGGACAGGGAGCCCTACGAGCAGTACTTC
J gene: TRBJ2-7
V gene: TRBV12-2
clone size: .
D gene: .
CDR3 length: 15

CDR3 protein: CASSYERVPYEQYF
CDR3 DNA: TGTGCCAGCAGTTATGAGCGAGTGCCCTACGAGCAGTACTTC
J gene: TRBJ2-7
V gene: TRBV6-5
clone size: .
D gene: .
CDR3 length: 14

CDR3 protein: CASSPGPGTSGGAWYEQYF
CDR3 DNA: TGTGCCAGCAGCCCGGGCCCCGGGACTAGCGGGGGGGCCTGGTACGAGCAGTACTTC
J gene: TRBJ2-7
V gene: TRBV7-6
clone size: .
D gene: TRBD2
CDR3 length: 19

CDR3 protein: CAWSVSETQYF
CDR3 DNA: TGTGCCTGGAGTGTGAGTGAGACCCAGTACTTC
J gene: TRBJ2-5
V gene: TRBV30
clone size: .
D gene: .
CDR3 length: 11

CDR3 protein: CASSIGRVGYYEQYF
CDR3 DNA: TGTGCCAGTAGTATAGGCCGGGTCGGATACTACGAGCAGTACTTC
J gene: TRBJ2-7
V gene: TRBV19
clone size: .
D gene: .
CDR3 length: 15

CDR3 protein: CASSPRDSLRHEQYF
CDR3 DNA: TGTGCCAGCAGCCCCAGGGACTCCCTCAGACACGAGCAGTACTTC
J gene: TRBJ2-7
V gene: TRBV7-2
clone size: once
D gene: .
CDR3 length: 15

CDR3 protein: CAGSYPDSSDQPQHF
CDR3 DNA: TGTGCCGGCAGTTACCCGGACAGCTCTGATCAGCCCCAGCATTTT
J gene: TRBJ1-5
V gene: TRBV6-5
clone size: .
D gene: .
CDR3 length: 15

CDR3 protein: CASSSYPGQPKAYEQYF
CDR3 DNA: TGTGCCAGCAGCTCATATCCGGGACAGCCCAAAGCCTACGAGCAGTACTTC
J gene: TRBJ2-7
V gene: TRBV7-9
clone size: .
D gene: TRBD1
CDR3 length: 17

CDR3 protein: CASSGSSGGPDTQYF
CDR3 DNA: TGTGCCAGCAGTGGGTCTAGCGGGGGGCCAGATACGCAGTATTTT
J gene: TRBJ2-3
V gene: TRBV6-1
clone size: .
D gene: TRBD2
CDR3 length: 15

CDR3 protein: CASSLGAGRSEKLFF
CDR3 DNA: TGTGCCAGCAGCTTAGGGGCAGGGCGTAGTGAAAAACTGTTTTTT
J gene: TRBJ1-4
V gene: TRBV7-6
clone size: .
D gene: .
CDR3 length: 15

CDR3 protein: CASSDGTGNEKLFF
CDR3 DNA: TGTGCCAGCAGTGACGGGACAGGCAATGAAAAACTGTTTTTT
J gene: TRBJ1-4
V gene: TRBV6-4
clone size: .
D gene: TRBD1
CDR3 length: 14

CDR3 protein: CASSLRTGPGDTQYF
CDR3 DNA: TGTGCCAGCAGCCTGCGGACAGGCCCCGGAGATACGCAGTATTTT
J gene: TRBJ2-3
V gene: TRBV9
clone size: .
D gene: TRBD1
CDR3 length: 15

CDR3 protein: CASAFRASGGNEQFF
CDR3 DNA: TGTGCCAGCGCATTCCGGGCTAGCGGGGGTAATGAGCAGTTCTTC
J gene: TRBJ2-1
V gene: TRBV6-1
clone size: few
D gene: TRBD2
CDR3 length: 15